A selection of T cell receptor beta chains follows, all from one sample in a study of blood T cell repertoires in COVID-19. Assay: immunoSEQ multiplex PCR; the TCRdb copy retains only in-frame clones and omits some. The profile shows approximately 68,000 clones, around 82% of them singletons. Sequencing was done on a sample of peripheral blood. These receptors were taken from a man older than 75 with active COVID-19. Each CDR3 is given with its conserved first and last residue. The D gene is left open where the match is weak. Rows may omit the clone size; those that give it use once, few, many or a size class.

clone size | D gene | J gene | V gene | CDR3 protein | CDR3 DNA
. | . | TRBJ1-1 | TRBV4-1 | CASSQFSDTEAFF | TGCGCCAGCAGCCAATTTTCCGACACTGAAGCTTTCTTT
. | . | TRBJ1-2 | TRBV19 | CASSIGENYGYTF | TGTGCCAGTAGTATCGGGGAGAACTATGGCTACACCTTC
. | TRBD2 | TRBJ2-7 | TRBV27 | CASSTTGTSRYEQYF | TGTGCCAGCAGCACGACCGGGACTAGCCGTTACGAGCAGTACTTC
. | . | TRBJ2-3 | TRBV7-7 | CASSPGVGGTDTQYF | TGTGCCAGCAGCCCAGGGGTAGGTGGAACAGATACGCAGTATTTT
. | . | TRBJ2-5 | TRBV5-6 | CASNRGETQYF | TGTGCCAGCAATCGGGGAGAGACCCAGTACTTC
once | TRBD2 | TRBJ2-2 | TRBV15 | CATSRARTSGGGELFF | TGTGCCACCAGCAGAGCCCGGACTAGCGGGGGCGGGGAGCTGTTTTTT
. | . | TRBJ2-3 | TRBV9 | CASSVGPDTQYF | TGTGCCAGCAGCGTAGGTCCGGATACGCAGTATTTT
. | . | TRBJ2-3 | TRBV5-1 | CASSLAVSTDTQYF | TGCGCCAGCAGCTTGGCGGTGTCCACAGATACGCAGTATTTT
. | TRBD2 | TRBJ2-3 | TRBV18 | CASSMTSGSGDTQYF | TGTGCCAGCTCAATGACTAGCGGGAGTGGGGATACGCAGTATTTT
. | . | TRBJ1-3 | TRBV7-2 | CASSLVGGSGNTIYF | TGTGCCAGCAGCTTAGTAGGGGGCTCTGGAAACACCATATATTTT
medium-sized | TRBD1 | TRBJ1-2 | TRBV6-5 | CASKTGQGRGYTF | TGTGCCAGCAAGACGGGACAGGGACGTGGCTACACCTTC
. | TRBD1 | TRBJ2-1 | TRBV4-2 | CASSQAPGTGGNEQFF | TGTGCCAGCAGCCAAGCCCCCGGCACAGGGGGCAATGAGCAGTTCTTC
. | TRBD1 | TRBJ2-1 | TRBV9 | CASSLGQGAYNEQFF | TGTGCCAGCAGCCTCGGACAGGGTGCCTACAATGAGCAGTTCTTC
. | TRBD1 | TRBJ1-3 | TRBV6-5 | CASRKPTGIGNTIYF | TGTGCCAGCAGGAAGCCGACAGGGATAGGAAACACCATATATTTT
. | TRBD1 | TRBJ1-5 | TRBV28 | CASRPTGIYGNQPQHF | TGTGCCAGCAGGCCGACAGGGATTTACGGCAATCAGCCCCAGCATTTT
. | TRBD1 | TRBJ2-7 | TRBV11-3 | CASSERTGADREQYF | TGTGCCAGCAGCGAGCGGACAGGGGCAGATCGCGAGCAGTACTTC
. | TRBD1 | TRBJ2-7 | TRBV27 | CASSLSTGLPFEQYF | TGTGCCAGCAGTTTATCGACAGGGCTTCCCTTCGAGCAGTACTTC
. | . | TRBJ1-1 | TRBV27 | CASSFRRGANTEAFF | TGTGCCAGCAGTTTTCGGCGGGGGGCGAACACTGAAGCTTTCTTT
. | TRBD1 | TRBJ1-4 | TRBV7-6 | CASSEGQALSTNEKLFF | TGTGCCAGCAGCGAGGGACAGGCCCTATCAACTAATGAAAAACTGTTTTTT
. | . | TRBJ1-2 | TRBV3-1/TRBV3-2 | CASSQDRGAGGYTF | TGTGCCAGCAGCCAAGATCGCGGGGCTGGTGGCTACACCTTC
. | . | TRBJ2-7 | TRBV10-1 | CASSGPGSSYEQYF | TGCGCCAGCAGTGGCCCGGGGAGCTCCTACGAGCAGTACTTC
. | TRBD2 | TRBJ2-7 | TRBV6-7 | CASRLEGRASEQYF | TGTGCCAGCAGGCTAGAGGGGAGGGCCTCCGAGCAGTACTTC
. | . | TRBJ2-3 | TRBV7-8 | CASSREGGQGTQYF | TGTGCCAGCAGCCGAGAGGGGGGGCAGGGTACGCAGTATTTT
. | . | TRBJ1-1 | TRBV5-1 | CASSPQGSETEAFF | TGCGCCAGCAGCCCCCAGGGATCGGAAACTGAAGCTTTCTTT
once | . | TRBJ2-5 | TRBV18 | CASSPPTSETQYF | TGTGCCAGCTCACCACCGACATCAGAGACCCAGTACTTC
. | . | TRBJ1-2 | TRBV2 | CASRDDSNYGYTF | TGTGCCAGCAGGGACGACAGCAACTATGGCTACACCTTC
. | TRBD2 | TRBJ2-1 | TRBV7-3 | CASSLNSGSGGEQFF | TGTGCCAGCAGCCTCAATAGCGGGAGCGGTGGCGAGCAGTTCTTC
. | TRBD2 | TRBJ2-5 | TRBV2 | CASSPLSGLALQETQYF | TGTGCCAGCAGTCCCCTGTCAGGACTAGCGCTACAAGAGACCCAGTACTTC
. | . | TRBJ2-2 | TRBV14 | CASSQRLSSAGELFF | TGTGCCAGCAGCCAACGATTGTCTAGCGCCGGGGAGCTGTTTTTT
few | TRBD1 | TRBJ2-7 | TRBV4-1 | CASSITGGPDEQYF | TGCGCCAGCAGCATTACAGGGGGCCCGGACGAGCAGTACTTC
. | . | TRBJ2-7 | TRBV6-5 | CASSWDTGSTYEQYF | TGTGCCAGCAGTTGGGACACGGGCTCCACCTACGAGCAGTACTTC
. | . | TRBJ1-1 | TRBV18 | CASSPNGNTEAFF | TGTGCCAGCTCACCAAACGGGAACACTGAAGCTTTCTTT